The 23 T cell receptor beta chains below all came from one sample that was sequenced in a study of blood T cell repertoires in COVID-19. TCRdb keeps only in-frame clones here, not all; method: immunoSEQ multiplex PCR. The sample lists a few hundred thousand clones, roughly 90% occurring once. Input material: PBMCs or T cells enriched from blood (not recorded which). The receptors derive from a man younger than 35 with acute COVID-19.

The rearrangement joins TRBV12-3 or TRBV12-4 to TRBJ1-5, with unresolved D. V shed 7 bases and J shed 10 bases, with 14 bases lying between them. The CDR3 totals 12 residues. Written as DNA, the CDR3 is TGTGCCAGCATGAGGTCTCCTCAACCCCAGCATTTT. Its translation: CASMRSPQPQHF.

The chain joins TRBV10-3 to TRBJ2-3; a weak D match, TRBD2 (6 bases). V was shortened by 4 bases and J by 2 bases, with 19 bases between the two germline ends. Germline V gene data show CDR1 as ENHRY and CDR2 as SYGVKD. This CDR3 has 17 amino acids. CDR3 nucleotide sequence: TGTGCCATCAGTGGGGGGGACGGGAGCATTTCCACAGATACGCAGTATTTT. Translated, it gives CAISGGDGSISTDTQYF.

The genes are TRBV4-3 and TRBJ1-1, with 7 bases matching TRBD1. Germline values: CDR1 LGHNA, CDR2 YSLEER. CDR3 length equals 15 residues. The V gene end was trimmed by 1 base and the J gene end by 5 bases; junction bases not matched to a gene: 7. CDR3 in amino acids: CASSQVAGGETEAFF. The DNA of the CDR3 is TGCGCCAGCAGCCAAGTGGCAGGGGGAGAGACTGAAGCTTTCTTT.

The chain links TRBV19 to TRBJ1-1; TRBD1 matches 9 bases. The CDR3 is 14 amino acids. The V and J ends lost 7 bases and 4 bases, in that order; junction bases with no gene match: 7. CDR1 is LNHDA and CDR2 is SQIVND in the germline V gene (reference sequence). For the CDR3, the DNA is TGTGCCAGTACCCCACAGGGGGCTAGCACTGAAGCTTTCTTT. It codes for CASTPQGASTEAFF.

The chain recombines TRBV27 with TRBJ1-2; D unresolved. Germline V gene sequence: CDR1 MNHEY, CDR2 SMNVEV (reference sequence). The CDR3 length is 14 residues. Trimming stripped 4 bases from V and 4 bases from J, with 13 bases between. This chain's CDR3 is CASSSPTSPYGYTF. DNA of the CDR3: TGTGCCAGCAGTTCACCAACGAGCCCCTATGGCTACACCTTC.

The chain couples TRBV20-1 to TRBJ2-1; D ambiguous. This CDR3 has 12 residues. With 3 bases removed from V and 4 bases from J, the gap between germline ends came to 7 bases. The germline CDR1 and CDR2 sequences are DFQATT and SNEGSKA (reference sequence). The CDR3 coding sequence is TGCAGTGCTAGTCGCGGTTACAATGAGCAGTTCTTC. Translated, it gives CSASRGYNEQFF.

The rearrangement joins TRBV12-3 or TRBV12-4 to TRBJ2-7; TRBD2 matches 7 bases. J was trimmed by 6 bases and V by 3 bases; bases with no gene match: 5. This CDR3 contains 13 residues. The CDR3 region has the DNA TGTGCCAGCAGTTTCCCTAGCGGCGGCGAGCAGTACTTC. Its translation is CASSFPSGGEQYF.

The chain combines TRBV28 with TRBJ1-6; D is uncertain. The germline V gene encodes CDR1 MDHEN and CDR2 SYDVKM. The V gene lost 4 bases and the J gene lost 0 bases, with 7 bases spanning the gap. There are 15 residues in the CDR3. The CDR3 here is CASSSPSSYNSPLHF. CDR3 nucleotides: TGTGCCAGCAGTTCGCCGAGCTCCTATAATTCACCCCTCCACTTT.

The V and J genes are TRBV11-3 and TRBJ1-6; tentative D call: TRBD1 (5 bases). V lost 3 bases to trimming and J lost 7 bases, with 7 bases between them. Per germline, CDR1 SGHNT and CDR2 YENEEA. CDR3 length equals 13 residues. Here the CDR3 DNA reads TGTGCCAGCAGCTTGCGACAGAATTCACCCCTCCACTTT. Its protein is CASSLRQNSPLHF. The complete variable domain, with remaining parts taken from reference TRBV11-3 and TRBJ1-6, reads EAGVVQSPRYKIIEKKQPVAFWCNPISGHNTLYWYLQNLGQGPELLIRYENEEAVDDSQLPKDRFSAERLKGVDSTLKIQPAELGDSAVYLCASSLRQNSPLHFGNGTRLTVT.

The J gene is TRBJ2-7, the V gene TRBV30; 7 bases match TRBD1. This CDR3 spans 13 amino acids. Germline CDR1 GTSNPN, CDR2 SVGIG (reference sequence). The V and J ends lost 5 bases and 6 bases, in that order; junction bases with no gene match: 10. CDR3 region: CAWLDRVLGEQYF. The CDR3, as DNA: TGTGCCTGGTTAGACAGGGTATTAGGCGAGCAGTACTTC.

The J gene is TRBJ2-5, the V gene TRBV7-9; 7 bases line up with TRBD2. V lost 11 bases and J lost 5; bases outside the gene matches: 14. The germline CDR1 and CDR2 sequences are SEHNR and FQNEAQ (reference sequence). This CDR3 contains 14 residues. CDR3 DNA: TGTGCCGGGGGGGAGACTATGTCCAGGGAGACCCAGTACTTC. Translating it yields CAGGETMSRETQYF.

The rearrangement links TRBV7-2 to TRBJ2-1; D is unclear. The CDR3 length is 12 residues. Germline CDR1 SGHTA, CDR2 FQGNSA. The V end lost 5 bases, the J end lost 7 bases, and 9 bases lay between the germline ends. Here the CDR3 DNA reads TGTGCCAGCAGCCCCAGCAGGAATGAGCAGTTCTTC. This sequence encodes CASSPSRNEQFF.

The chain couples TRBV27 to TRBJ1-6, with TRBD1 matching over 8 bases. V lost 5 bases and J lost 6; bases outside the gene matches: 6. The CDR3 extends over 15 amino acids. Germline lookup yields CDR1 MNHEY and CDR2 SMNVEV (reference sequence). The CDR3 is CASSPGTGPNSPLHF. Written as DNA, the CDR3 is TGTGCCAGCAGTCCAGGGACAGGCCCTAATTCACCCCTCCACTTT.

This clone appeared once. The gene calls are TRBV4-1 and TRBJ1-3; the D gene is possibly TRBD1 (6 bases). V lost 3 bases and J lost 2, with 14 bases in between. The CDR3 contains 16 residues. CDR1 and CDR2 from the germline V gene are MGHRA and YSYEKL. As DNA, the CDR3 is TGCGCCAGCAGCCAGCACACAGGGCTCGCTGGAAACACCATATATTTT. It yields the protein CASSQHTGLAGNTIYF.

The V gene is TRBV9, the J gene TRBJ2-3; no firm D call. CDR3 length equals 15 residues. Trimming stripped 0 bases from V and 0 bases from J, with 8 bases between. Germline V CDR1 and CDR2: SGDLS, YYNGEE. In nucleotides, the CDR3 is TGTGCCAGCAGCGTAGCTTATACTAGCACAGATACGCAGTATTTT. Residues: CASSVAYTSTDTQYF.

The chain recombines TRBV4-3 with TRBJ2-1; TRBD2 matches at 11 bases. CDR1 and CDR2 (germline): LGHNA, YSLEER. The CDR3 extends over 18 amino acids. The trim removed 0 bases at V and 1 base at J, leaving 5 bases unmatched. CDR3 residues: CASSQDLAGGRSYNEQFF. Written as DNA, the CDR3 is TGCGCCAGCAGCCAAGATCTAGCGGGAGGAAGATCCTACAATGAGCAGTTCTTC.

The chain uses TRBV28 and TRBJ1-3; D is possibly TRBD1 (5 bases). CDR3 length: 14 amino acids. V lost 6 bases, J lost 4 bases, and 13 bases lay in between. Looked up from germline, CDR1 is MDHEN and CDR2 is SYDVKM. The DNA of the CDR3 is TGTGCCAGCAGCCCACCTCAGGGAGGAAACACCATATATTTT. Translating gives CASSPPQGGNTIYF.

The CDR3 reads CASSYDRGTTETQYF. The CDR3 DNA is TGTGCCAGCAGTTACGATAGGGGGACGACGGAGACCCAGTACTTC. This chain uses TRBV6-2 or TRBV6-3 with TRBJ2-5, with D maybe TRBD1 (6 bases). The CDR3 consists of 15 residues. Deletions cut 2 bases from V and 5 bases from J, with 15 bases between. Germline CDR1 is MNHEY and CDR2 is SVGEGT.

The J gene is TRBJ2-5, the V gene TRBV24-1, with 8 bases aligning to TRBD2. The V segment lost 1 base and the J segment 3 bases; nucleotides outside the gene matches: 6. Germline V gene sequence: CDR1 KGHDR, CDR2 SFDVKD. The CDR3 loop spans 16 amino acids. The CDR3 loop is CATSDFGGSGKETQYF. In nucleotides, the CDR3 is TGTGCCACCAGTGATTTCGGAGGTAGCGGGAAAGAGACCCAGTACTTC.

The chain recombines TRBV27 with TRBJ2-7; 7 positions agree with TRBD1. The ends lost 6 bases at V and 0 bases at J; junction bases unmatched: 2. CDR1 MNHEY and CDR2 SMNVEV come from the germline V gene (reference sequence). CDR3 length equals 13 residues. The CDR3 region has the DNA TGTGCCAGCAGGGGGACAGCCTCCTACGAGCAGTACTTC. Protein: CASRGTASYEQYF.

As DNA, the CDR3 is TGCGCCAGCAGCTCGAGGGTATCGTGGGGCTACACCTTC. It specifies CASSSRVSWGYTF. The chain joins TRBV5-1 to TRBJ1-2; D remains ambiguous. Trimming took off 3 bases at V and 8 bases at J, with 14 bases between the two ends. The CDR3 runs 13 residues. Germline lookup yields CDR1 SGHRS and CDR2 YFSETQ. Full variable domain (rest looked up from reference TRBV5-1 and TRBJ1-2): KAGVTQTPRYLIKTRGQQVTLSCSPISGHRSVSWYQQTPGQGLQFLFEYFSETQRNKGNFPGRFSGRQFSNSRSEMNVSTLELGDSALYLCASSSRVSWGYTFGSGTRLTVV.

The genes are TRBV30 and TRBJ1-5; no clear D gene. This CDR3 has 15 residues. V was trimmed by 2 bases and J by 1 base, leaving 12 bases between them. Germline CDR1 reads GTSNPN; CDR2 reads SVGIG (reference sequence). The chain's CDR3 is CAWSPPGLSNQPQHF. The CDR3 DNA sequence: TGTGCCTGGAGTCCCCCTGGACTGAGCAATCAGCCCCAGCATTTT.

This chain links TRBV10-1 with TRBJ2-5; D unclear. The CDR3 consists of 14 residues. CDR1 and CDR2 from the germline V gene are WNHNN and SYGVQD (reference sequence). The ends were cut back, 4 bases at V and 2 bases at J, with 11 bases in the middle. The DNA for the CDR3 is TGCGCCAGCAGTGGGTCCGGTCCTCAAGAGACCCAGTACTTC. Translation: CASSGSGPQETQYF.